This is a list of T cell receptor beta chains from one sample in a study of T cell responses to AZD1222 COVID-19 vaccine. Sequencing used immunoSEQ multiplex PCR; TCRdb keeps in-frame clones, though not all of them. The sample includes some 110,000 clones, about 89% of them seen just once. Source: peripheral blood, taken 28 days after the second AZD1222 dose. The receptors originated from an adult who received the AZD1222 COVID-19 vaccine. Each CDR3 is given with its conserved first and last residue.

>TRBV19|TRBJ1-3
CASSIDIRGNTIYF
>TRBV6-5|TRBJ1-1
CASSTQGAENTEAFF
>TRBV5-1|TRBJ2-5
CASSLEGLGETQYF
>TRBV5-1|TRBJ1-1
CASSPTDPSAEAFF
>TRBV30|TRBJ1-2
CAWRQGSFGAYGYTF
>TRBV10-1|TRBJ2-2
CASNAGWDTGELFF
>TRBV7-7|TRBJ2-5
CASSLVATSGQQETQYF
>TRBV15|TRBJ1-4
CATSRRTGGRNEKLFF
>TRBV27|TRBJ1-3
CASSPSEGNTIYF
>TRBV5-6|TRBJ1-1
CASTPWQGQTEAFF
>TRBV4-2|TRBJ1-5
CASSHGQADQPQHF